This T cell receptor beta chain is from a study of blood T cell repertoires in COVID-19. Germline lookup yields CDR1 SGHTS and CDR2 YDEGEE. V lost 6 bases and J 0 bases, leaving 13 bases between the germline ends. CDR3 size: 15 residues. Measured with immunoSEQ multiplex PCR; TCRdb has only the in-frame clones, and not every one. This repertoire shows around 56,000 clones, more than 75% found once; its top ten account for around 6.9%. Sequencing input: peripheral blood. This clonotype was sampled from a man between 60 and 75 years old with active or convalescent COVID-19. The genes are TRBV5-8 and TRBJ1-5; D remains ambiguous. The CDR3 spells CASTLAAYSNQPQHF. The CDR3 DNA reads TGTGCCAGCACTCTCGCAGCGTATAGCAATCAGCCCCAGCATTTT.